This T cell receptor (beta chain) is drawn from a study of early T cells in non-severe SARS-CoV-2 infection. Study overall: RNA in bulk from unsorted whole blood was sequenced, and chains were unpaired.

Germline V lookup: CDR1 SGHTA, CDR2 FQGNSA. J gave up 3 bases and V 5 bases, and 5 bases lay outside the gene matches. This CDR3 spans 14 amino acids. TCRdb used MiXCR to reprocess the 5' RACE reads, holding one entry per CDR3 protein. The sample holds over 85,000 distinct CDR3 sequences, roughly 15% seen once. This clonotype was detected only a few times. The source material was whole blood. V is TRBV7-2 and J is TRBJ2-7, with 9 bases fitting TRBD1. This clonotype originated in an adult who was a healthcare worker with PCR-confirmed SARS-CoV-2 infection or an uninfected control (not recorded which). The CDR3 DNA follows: TGTGCCAGCAGCAGGACGGGACAGGGCTACGAGCAGTACTTC. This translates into CASSRTGQGYEQYF.